One and the same sample provided the 3 T cell receptor beta chains below, sequenced in a study of CD8 T cells in Susac syndrome. RNA totalling roughly 0.5 to 1 ug underwent reverse transcription with random hexamers. TCRdb reprocessed the immunoSEQ multiplex PCR reads with MiXCR, giving one entry per CDR3 protein. Among hundreds of thousands of distinct CDR3 sequences listed, approximately 85% were seen once. Sequenced material: CD8+ T cells from PBMCs. All receptors derive from a human donor with multiple sclerosis.

V and J are TRBV12-3 or TRBV12-4 and TRBJ2-2; weak D call: TRBD2 (5 bases). The CDR3 is 15 amino acids. V lost 5 bases to trimming and J lost 0 bases, with 10 bases between them. CDR3 DNA sequence: TGTGCCAGCAGTCTACTAGTTACGAACACCGGGGAGCTGTTTTTT. Translated, it gives CASSLLVTNTGELFF.

V and J are TRBV10-3 and TRBJ2-1; tentative D call: TRBD2 (6 bases). Germline V gene lookup returns CDR1 ENHRY and CDR2 SYGVKD. The CDR3 has 15 amino acids. Trimming took 3 bases from V and 3 from J, leaving 12 bases between them. CDR3 bases: TGTGCCATCAGTGATGGCGCGGACTACTACAATGAGCAGTTCTTC. This translates into CAISDGADYYNEQFF.

The V and J genes are TRBV7-8 and TRBJ2-3; a weak D match, TRBD2 (6 bases). Trimming removed 6 bases from V and 0 bases from J, with 19 bases in between. The CDR3 is made up of 17 amino acids. Looked up from germline, CDR1 is SGHVS and CDR2 is FQNEAQ. The DNA for the CDR3 is TGTGCCAGCAGAGGAGCATACGGCGGGATTAGCACAGATACGCAGTATTTT. Its protein is CASRGAYGGISTDTQYF.